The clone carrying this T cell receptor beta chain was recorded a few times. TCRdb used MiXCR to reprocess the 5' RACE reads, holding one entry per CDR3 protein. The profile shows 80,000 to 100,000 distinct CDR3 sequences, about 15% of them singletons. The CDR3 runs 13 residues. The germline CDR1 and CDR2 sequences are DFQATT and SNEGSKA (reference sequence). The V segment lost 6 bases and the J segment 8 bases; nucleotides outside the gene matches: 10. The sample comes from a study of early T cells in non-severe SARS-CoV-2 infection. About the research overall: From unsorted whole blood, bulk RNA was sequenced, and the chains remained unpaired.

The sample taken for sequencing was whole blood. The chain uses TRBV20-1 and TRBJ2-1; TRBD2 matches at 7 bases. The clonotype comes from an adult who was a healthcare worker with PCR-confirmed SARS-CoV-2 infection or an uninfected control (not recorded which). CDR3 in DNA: TGCAGTGCCCCGGGACTACATAGCTATGAGCAGTTCTTC. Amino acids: CSAPGLHSYEQFF.